This T cell receptor beta chain was captured in a study of blood T cells in healthy people across ages. Study-wide findings and caveats: Older age went with lower TCR beta diversity per million T cells, in a roughly linear way.

Primed by a sample-barcoded 5' primer and a J-beta primer mix, a second PCR proceeded for 7 to 11 cycles. MiXCR was run by TCRdb on the 5' RACE reads, yielding one entry per CDR3 protein. The table includes roughly 550,000 distinct CDR3 sequences, about 25% detected once. Concerning this clonotype itself: No antigen is known for it.

The germline gives CDR1 MNHEY, CDR2 SMNVEV (reference sequence). This CDR3 spans 13 amino acids. Trimming removed 5 bases from V and 1 base from J, with 5 bases in between. Separately, the same data were catalogued under a study of T cells of mothers and their children.

Sequencing was performed on blood. This rearrangement joins TRBV27 to TRBJ1-4; no reliable D call. The receptor's source is a boy aged 5-17 years in good health. The CDR3 DNA sequence: TGTGCCAGCAGTCCGCTAACTAATGAAAAACTGTTTTTT. It is translated as CASSPLTNEKLFF.